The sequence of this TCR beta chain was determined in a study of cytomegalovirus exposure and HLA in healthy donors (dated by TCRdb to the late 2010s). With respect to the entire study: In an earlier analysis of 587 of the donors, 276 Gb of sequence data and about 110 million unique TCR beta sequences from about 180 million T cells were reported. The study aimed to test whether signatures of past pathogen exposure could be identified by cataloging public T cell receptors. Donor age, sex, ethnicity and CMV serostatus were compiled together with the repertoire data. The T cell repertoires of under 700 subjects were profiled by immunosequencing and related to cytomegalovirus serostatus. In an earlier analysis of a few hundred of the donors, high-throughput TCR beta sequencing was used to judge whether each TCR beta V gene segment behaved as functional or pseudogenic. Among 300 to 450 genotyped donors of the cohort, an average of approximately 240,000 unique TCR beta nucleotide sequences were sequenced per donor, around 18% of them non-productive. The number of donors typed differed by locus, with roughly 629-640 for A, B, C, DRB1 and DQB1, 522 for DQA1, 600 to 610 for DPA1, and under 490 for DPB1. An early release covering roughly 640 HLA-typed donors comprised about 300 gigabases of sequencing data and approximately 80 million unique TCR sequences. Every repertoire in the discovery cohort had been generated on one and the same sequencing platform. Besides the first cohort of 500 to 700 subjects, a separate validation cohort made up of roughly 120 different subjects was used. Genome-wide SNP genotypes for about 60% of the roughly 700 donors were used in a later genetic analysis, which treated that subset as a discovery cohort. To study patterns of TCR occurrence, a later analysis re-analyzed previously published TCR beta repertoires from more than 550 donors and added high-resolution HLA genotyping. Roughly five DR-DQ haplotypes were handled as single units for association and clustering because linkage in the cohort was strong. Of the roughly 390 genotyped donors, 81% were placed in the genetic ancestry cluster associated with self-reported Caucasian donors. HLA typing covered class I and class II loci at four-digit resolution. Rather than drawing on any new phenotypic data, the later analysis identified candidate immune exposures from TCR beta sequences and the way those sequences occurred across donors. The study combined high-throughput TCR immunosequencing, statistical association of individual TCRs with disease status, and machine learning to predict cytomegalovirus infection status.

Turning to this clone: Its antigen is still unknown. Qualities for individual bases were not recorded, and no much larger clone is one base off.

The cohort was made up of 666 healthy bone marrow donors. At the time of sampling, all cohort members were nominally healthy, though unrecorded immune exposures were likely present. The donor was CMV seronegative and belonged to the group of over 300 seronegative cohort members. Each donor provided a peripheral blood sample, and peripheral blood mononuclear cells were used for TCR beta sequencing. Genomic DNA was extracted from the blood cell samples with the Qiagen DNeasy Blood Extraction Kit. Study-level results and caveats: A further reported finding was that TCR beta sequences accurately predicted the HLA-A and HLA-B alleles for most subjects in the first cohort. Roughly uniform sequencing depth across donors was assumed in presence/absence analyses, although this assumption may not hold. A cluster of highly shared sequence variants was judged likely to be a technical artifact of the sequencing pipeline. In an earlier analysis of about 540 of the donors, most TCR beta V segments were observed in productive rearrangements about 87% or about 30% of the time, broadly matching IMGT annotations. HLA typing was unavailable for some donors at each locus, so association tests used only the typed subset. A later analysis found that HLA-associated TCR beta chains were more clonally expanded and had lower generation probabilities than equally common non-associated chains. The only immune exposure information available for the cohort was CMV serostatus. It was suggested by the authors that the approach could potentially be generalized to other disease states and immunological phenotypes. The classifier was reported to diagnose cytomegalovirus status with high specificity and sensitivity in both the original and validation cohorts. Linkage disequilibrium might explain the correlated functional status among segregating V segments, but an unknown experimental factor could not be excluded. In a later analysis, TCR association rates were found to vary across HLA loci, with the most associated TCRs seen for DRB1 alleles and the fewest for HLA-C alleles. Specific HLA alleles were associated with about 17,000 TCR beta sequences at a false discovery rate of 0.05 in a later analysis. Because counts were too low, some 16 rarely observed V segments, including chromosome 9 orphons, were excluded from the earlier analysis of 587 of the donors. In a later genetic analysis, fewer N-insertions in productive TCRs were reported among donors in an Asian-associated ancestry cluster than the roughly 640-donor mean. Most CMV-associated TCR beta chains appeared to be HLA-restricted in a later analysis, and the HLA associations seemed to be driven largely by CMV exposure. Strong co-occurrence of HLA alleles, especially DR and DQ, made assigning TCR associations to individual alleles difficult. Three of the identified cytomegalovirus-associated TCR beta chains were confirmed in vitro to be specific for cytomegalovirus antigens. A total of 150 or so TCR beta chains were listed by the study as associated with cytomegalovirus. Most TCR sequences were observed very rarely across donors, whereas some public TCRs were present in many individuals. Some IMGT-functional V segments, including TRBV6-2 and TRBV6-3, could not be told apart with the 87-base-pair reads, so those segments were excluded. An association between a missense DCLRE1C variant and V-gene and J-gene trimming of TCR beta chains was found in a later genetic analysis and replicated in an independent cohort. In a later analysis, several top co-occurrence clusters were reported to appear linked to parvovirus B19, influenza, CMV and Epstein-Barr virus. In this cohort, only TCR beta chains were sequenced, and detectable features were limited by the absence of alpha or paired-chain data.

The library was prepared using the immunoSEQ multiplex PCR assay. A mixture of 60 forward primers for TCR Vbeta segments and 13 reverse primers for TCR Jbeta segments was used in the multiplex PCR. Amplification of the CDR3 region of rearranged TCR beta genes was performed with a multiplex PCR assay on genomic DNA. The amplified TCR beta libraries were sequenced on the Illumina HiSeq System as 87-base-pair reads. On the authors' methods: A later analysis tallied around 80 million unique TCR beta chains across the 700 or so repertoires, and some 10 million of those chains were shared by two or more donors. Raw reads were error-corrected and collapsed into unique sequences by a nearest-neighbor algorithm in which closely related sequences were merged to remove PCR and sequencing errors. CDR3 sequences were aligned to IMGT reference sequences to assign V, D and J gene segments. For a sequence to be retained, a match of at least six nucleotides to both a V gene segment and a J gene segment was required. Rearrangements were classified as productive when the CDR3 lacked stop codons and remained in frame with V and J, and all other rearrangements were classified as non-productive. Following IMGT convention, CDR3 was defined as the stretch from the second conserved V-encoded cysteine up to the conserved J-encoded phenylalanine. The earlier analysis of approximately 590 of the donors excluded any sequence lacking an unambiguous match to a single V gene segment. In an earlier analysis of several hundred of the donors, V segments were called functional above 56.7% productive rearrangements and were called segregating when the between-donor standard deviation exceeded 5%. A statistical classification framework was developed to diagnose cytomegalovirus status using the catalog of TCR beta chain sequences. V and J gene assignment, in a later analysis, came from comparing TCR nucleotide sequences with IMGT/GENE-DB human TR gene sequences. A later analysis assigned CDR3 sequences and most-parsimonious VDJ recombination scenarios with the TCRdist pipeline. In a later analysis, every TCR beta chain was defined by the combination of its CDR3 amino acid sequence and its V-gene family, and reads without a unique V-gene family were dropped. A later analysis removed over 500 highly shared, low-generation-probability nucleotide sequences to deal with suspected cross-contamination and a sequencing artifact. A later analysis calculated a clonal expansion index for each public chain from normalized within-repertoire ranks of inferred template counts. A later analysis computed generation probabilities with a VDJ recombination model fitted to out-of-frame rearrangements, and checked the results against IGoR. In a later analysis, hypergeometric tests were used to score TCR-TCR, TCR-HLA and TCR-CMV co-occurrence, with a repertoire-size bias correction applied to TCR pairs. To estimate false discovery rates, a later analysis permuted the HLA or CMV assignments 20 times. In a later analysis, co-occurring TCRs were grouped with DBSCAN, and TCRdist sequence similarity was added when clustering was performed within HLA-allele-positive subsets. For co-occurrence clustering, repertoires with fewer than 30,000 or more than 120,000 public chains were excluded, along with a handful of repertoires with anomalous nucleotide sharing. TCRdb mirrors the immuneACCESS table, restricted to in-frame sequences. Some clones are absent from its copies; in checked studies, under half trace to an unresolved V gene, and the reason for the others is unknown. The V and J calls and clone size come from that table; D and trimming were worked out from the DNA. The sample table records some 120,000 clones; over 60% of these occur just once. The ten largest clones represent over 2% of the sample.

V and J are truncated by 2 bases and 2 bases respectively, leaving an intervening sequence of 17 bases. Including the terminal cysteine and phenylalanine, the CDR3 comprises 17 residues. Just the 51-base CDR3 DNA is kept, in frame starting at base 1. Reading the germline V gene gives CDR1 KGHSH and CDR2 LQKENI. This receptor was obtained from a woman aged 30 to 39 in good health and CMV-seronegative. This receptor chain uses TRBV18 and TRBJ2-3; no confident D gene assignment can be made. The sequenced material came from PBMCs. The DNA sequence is TGTGCCAGCTCACCAAGTCCGATAGCTCTAGACACAGATACGCAGTATTTT. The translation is CASSPSPIALDTDTQYF.